The rows below give T cell receptor beta chains drawn from one sample of a study of blood T cell repertoires in COVID-19. Data came from immunoSEQ multiplex PCR; TCRdb stores just in-frame clones and leaves some out. In the table there are about 480,000 clones, 89% of which are singletons. Sample: peripheral blood. These receptors all stem from a man aged 18-30 years with COVID-19, enrolled during active disease. The CDR3 runs from the conserved cysteine through the conserved F or W. A D gene is named only where the DNA matches it firmly. Not every row has a clone size; where given, it reads once, few, many or a size class.

v_call: TRBV2
clone_size: NA
j_call: TRBJ2-5
d_call: TRBD2
cdr3_aa: CASSERRGNQETQYF
cdr3_nt: TGTGCCAGCAGTGAACGGCGGGGGAACCAAGAGACCCAGTACTTC

v_call: TRBV2
clone_size: NA
j_call: TRBJ2-1
d_call: NA
cdr3_aa: CASSLYNEQFF
cdr3_nt: TGTGCCAGCTCCCTATACAATGAGCAGTTCTTC

v_call: TRBV7-2
clone_size: NA
j_call: TRBJ2-7
d_call: NA
cdr3_aa: CASSLLAKSYEQYF
cdr3_nt: TGTGCCAGCAGCCTACTAGCAAAATCCTACGAGCAGTACTTC

v_call: TRBV3-1/TRBV3-2
clone_size: NA
j_call: TRBJ1-4
d_call: NA
cdr3_aa: CASSQGLAGLREKLFF
cdr3_nt: TGTGCCAGCAGCCAAGGATTGGCGGGTTTGCGTGAAAAACTGTTTTTT

v_call: TRBV14
clone_size: NA
j_call: TRBJ2-1
d_call: TRBD2
cdr3_aa: CASSQDRLAGGPGEQFF
cdr3_nt: TGTGCCAGCAGCCAAGACCGACTAGCGGGGGGGCCGGGTGAGCAGTTCTTC

v_call: TRBV30
clone_size: NA
j_call: TRBJ1-4
d_call: TRBD1
cdr3_aa: CAWSGTAEKLFF
cdr3_nt: TGTGCCTGGTCCGGGACAGCCGAAAAACTGTTTTTT

v_call: TRBV19
clone_size: NA
j_call: TRBJ1-1
d_call: NA
cdr3_aa: CASSISGDTEAFF
cdr3_nt: TGTGCCAGTAGTATTTCCGGGGACACTGAAGCTTTCTTT

v_call: TRBV12-3/TRBV12-4
clone_size: NA
j_call: TRBJ1-2
d_call: NA
cdr3_aa: CASSLSRGGYTF
cdr3_nt: TGTGCCAGCAGTTTAAGTAGAGGTGGCTACACCTTC

v_call: TRBV19
clone_size: once
j_call: TRBJ2-2
d_call: NA
cdr3_aa: CATKPQVTNTGELFF
cdr3_nt: TGTGCCACCAAACCCCAGGTTACGAACACCGGGGAGCTGTTTTTT

v_call: TRBV5-1
clone_size: NA
j_call: TRBJ2-7
d_call: NA
cdr3_aa: CASSSRQGPWGSYEQYF
cdr3_nt: TGCGCCAGCAGCTCCCGGCAGGGGCCCTGGGGTTCCTACGAGCAGTACTTC

v_call: TRBV2
clone_size: NA
j_call: TRBJ2-4
d_call: TRBD2
cdr3_aa: CASSAGLASLAKNIQYF
cdr3_nt: TGTGCCAGCAGTGCGGGACTAGCGTCTCTAGCCAAAAACATTCAGTACTTC

v_call: TRBV5-4
clone_size: NA
j_call: TRBJ2-2
d_call: NA
cdr3_aa: CASSSDISNTGELFF
cdr3_nt: TGTGCCAGCAGCTCGGACATTTCGAACACCGGGGAGCTGTTTTTT

v_call: TRBV6-5
clone_size: NA
j_call: TRBJ1-1
d_call: NA
cdr3_aa: CASSYSGHTGNTEAFF
cdr3_nt: TGTGCCAGCAGTTACTCGGGACATACGGGGAACACTGAAGCTTTCTTT

v_call: TRBV9
clone_size: NA
j_call: TRBJ2-2
d_call: TRBD2
cdr3_aa: CASSVFGSLASGSISGELFF
cdr3_nt: TGTGCCAGCAGCGTATTCGGCTCCCTGGCTAGCGGGAGTATAAGCGGGGAGCTGTTTTTT

v_call: TRBV5-3
clone_size: once
j_call: TRBJ1-1
d_call: TRBD1
cdr3_aa: CARSTGDTEAFF
cdr3_nt: TGTGCCAGAAGCACAGGGGACACTGAAGCTTTCTTT

v_call: TRBV4-1
clone_size: NA
j_call: TRBJ1-4
d_call: NA
cdr3_aa: CASSQEDSPNEKLFF
cdr3_nt: TGCGCCAGCAGCCAAGAGGACAGCCCTAATGAAAAACTGTTTTTT

v_call: TRBV6-5
clone_size: NA
j_call: TRBJ2-1
d_call: NA
cdr3_aa: CASRGGGPNNEQFF
cdr3_nt: TGTGCCAGCAGAGGGGGGGGACCCAACAATGAGCAGTTCTTC

v_call: TRBV7-9
clone_size: NA
j_call: TRBJ1-1
d_call: NA
cdr3_aa: CASSFVGGEDTEAFF
cdr3_nt: TGTGCCAGCAGCTTTGTGGGAGGGGAGGACACTGAAGCTTTCTTT

v_call: TRBV4-1
clone_size: NA
j_call: TRBJ2-2
d_call: NA
cdr3_aa: CASSQDLVNTGELFF
cdr3_nt: TGCGCCAGCAGCCAAGACCTCGTGAACACCGGGGAGCTGTTTTTT

v_call: TRBV9
clone_size: NA
j_call: TRBJ1-1
d_call: NA
cdr3_aa: CASSEVGENTEAFF
cdr3_nt: TGTGCCAGCAGCGAGGTAGGGGAGAACACTGAAGCTTTCTTT

v_call: TRBV11-2
clone_size: NA
j_call: TRBJ2-7
d_call: NA
cdr3_aa: CASSLVLAGTYEQYF
cdr3_nt: TGTGCCAGCAGCTTAGTACTAGCCGGAACCTACGAGCAGTACTTC

v_call: TRBV24-1
clone_size: NA
j_call: TRBJ1-2
d_call: NA
cdr3_aa: CATSEGDYGYTF
cdr3_nt: TGTGCCACCAGTGAAGGAGACTATGGCTACACCTTC

v_call: TRBV3-1/TRBV3-2
clone_size: NA
j_call: TRBJ2-1
d_call: NA
cdr3_aa: CASSARSGVTYNEQFF
cdr3_nt: TGTGCCAGCAGCGCAAGGTCGGGAGTGACCTACAATGAGCAGTTCTTC

v_call: TRBV6-1
clone_size: NA
j_call: TRBJ2-1
d_call: NA
cdr3_aa: CASSARRRAFSNEQFF
cdr3_nt: TGTGCCAGCAGTGCTAGAAGGAGGGCCTTTAGCAATGAGCAGTTCTTC

v_call: TRBV10-1
clone_size: NA
j_call: TRBJ2-7
d_call: TRBD2
cdr3_aa: CASSDPGLAGAGDEQYF
cdr3_nt: TGCGCCAGCAGTGACCCGGGACTAGCGGGAGCCGGCGACGAGCAGTACTTC

v_call: TRBV7-2
clone_size: NA
j_call: TRBJ2-5
d_call: TRBD1
cdr3_aa: CASSYGTGVLPETQYF
cdr3_nt: TGTGCCAGCAGTTACGGGACAGGGGTCCTACCTGAGACCCAGTACTTC

v_call: TRBV5-4
clone_size: NA
j_call: TRBJ2-7
d_call: NA
cdr3_aa: CASSLGANYEQYF
cdr3_nt: TGTGCCAGCAGCTTGGGGGCTAACTACGAGCAGTACTTC

v_call: TRBV7-9
clone_size: NA
j_call: TRBJ2-7
d_call: TRBD1
cdr3_aa: CASSSDRVGYEQYF
cdr3_nt: TGTGCCAGCAGCTCGGACAGGGTCGGGTACGAGCAGTACTTC

v_call: TRBV7-9
clone_size: NA
j_call: TRBJ2-5
d_call: TRBD1
cdr3_aa: CASSVWTGNQETQYF
cdr3_nt: TGTGCCAGCAGCGTATGGACAGGGAACCAAGAGACCCAGTACTTC

v_call: TRBV19
clone_size: NA
j_call: TRBJ2-1
d_call: NA
cdr3_aa: CASSRQDRFSYNEQFF
cdr3_nt: TGTGCCAGTAGTCGACAGGACCGGTTCTCCTACAATGAGCAGTTCTTC

v_call: TRBV19
clone_size: NA
j_call: TRBJ2-1
d_call: TRBD2
cdr3_aa: CASNRGGSYNEQFF
cdr3_nt: TGTGCCAGTAATCGCGGGGGGTCATACAATGAGCAGTTCTTC

v_call: TRBV7-9
clone_size: once
j_call: TRBJ2-7
d_call: NA
cdr3_aa: CASSLGVTYEQYF
cdr3_nt: TGTGCCAGCAGCTTAGGTGTAACCTACGAGCAGTACTTC